This T cell receptor (beta chain) was captured by sequencing in a study of tumor-infiltrating lymphocytes in primary liver carcinoma. In the study overall: The patients comprised men and women between the ages of 30 and 69 years.

Points on this clonotype: The junction departs from germline at one end; a sequencing error may be responsible.

In germline, CDR1 is SGHNT, CDR2 YENEEA. This CDR3 has 14 residues. Starting material of around 490 ng total RNA yielded TCR beta cDNA via a constant-region primer. Three nested multiplex PCR rounds, a slightly modified ARM-PCR, produced the libraries for TCR beta. Investigators reported that the first two PCR rounds, at 10 to 11 cycles each, used TRBV1-TRBV30 forward primers with a C-beta reverse primer. TCRdb re-called the multiplex PCR reads through MiXCR, storing one row per CDR3 protein. The sample holds 150,000 to 200,000 distinct CDR3 sequences, around 85% seen once. Co-extracting RNA and DNA was done with roughly 17-32 mg of unsorted bulk tissue as input. Chronic HBV infection, which was untreated, was present in the patients. Each tumor specimen held more than 85% viable tumor cells.

The chain carries TRBV11-3 and TRBJ2-1; D is uncertain. This TCR came from a man in his forties or fifties with primary liver carcinoma and hepatitis B virus infection. Sequencing was done on a sample of tumor tissue from primary liver carcinoma. For the CDR3, the DNA is TGTGCCGGCAGCTTATGCGTCCCGAACAATGAGCAGTTCTTC. Translation: CAGSLCVPNNEQFF.